This T cell receptor beta chain was captured by sequencing in a study of low-dose radiotherapy and immunotherapy resistance in tumors. V lost 2 bases to trimming and J lost 0 bases, with 11 bases between them. Germline CDR1 is LGHDT and CDR2 is YNNKEL (reference sequence). The CDR3 has 15 amino acids. This clonotype was found a few times. First-strand cDNA relied on TRAV- and TRBV-specific primers spanning alpha and beta chains. TCRs were amplified for around 21 PCR cycles with a constant-region primer and V-primer adapter. TCRdb reanalysed the reads using MiXCR and keeps one entry per CDR3 protein. Here the sample spans tens of thousands of distinct CDR3 sequences, around 9.2% being singletons. Stated time point: before trial treatment.

The TCR originated in a male donor with prostate cancer. The chain employs TRBV3-1 and TRBJ2-7; weak D call: TRBD2 (6 bases). The specimen was PBMCs, collected before treatment. Written as DNA, the CDR3 is TGTGCCAGCAGCCAACCGGGGGACTTCTCCTACGAGCAGTACTTC. This sequence encodes CASSQPGDFSYEQYF.